This T cell receptor beta chain was captured in a study of T-cell reconstitution after alpha-beta-depleted transplantation in children (dated by TCRdb to the mid-2010s). Looking at the study overall: Using TCR repertoire profiling, the study quantitatively followed how T-cell immune reconstitution unfolded in children after TCRalphabeta/CD19-depleted allogeneic hematopoietic cell transplantation.

This clonotype was seen ten or more times. There is no known antigen for this receptor. Base quality data are lacking; no much larger clone is found one base away. The protocol used for the library was PCR. Sequencing took place on an Illumina HiSeq 2500. To normalize quantification of the TCRbeta repertoire, the TCR libraries were built with molecular barcoding that relied on unique molecular identifiers. The public sequencing data were trimmed at Q25 with fastp and processed into clonotypes with MiXCR by TCRdb, which kept only in-frame beta chains. Each record represents a unique CDR3 protein, reported with the most common genes and DNA among its rows. Across this sample there are approximately 240,000 distinct CDR3 sequences, with more than 7.5% seen only once. The ten biggest clones cover around 5.1% of the sample. As encoded in the germline V gene (reference sequence), CDR1 is DFQATT while CDR2 is SNEGSKA. Counted from cysteine to phenylalanine, this CDR3 has 14 amino acids. The kept DNA is CDR3 alone, 42 bases in frame from the first base. The junction carries 20 bases between V and J, which are trimmed by 5 bases and 10 bases respectively.

The TCR sequence derives from a human donor who donated a stem cell graft to a child with SCID. The sample consisted of PBMCs from the stem cell graft donor, taken from the stem cell graft. In this chain, TRBV20-1 is recombined with TRBJ1-4; TRBD1 is a possible D gene, resting on 5 matching bases. The bases are TGCAGTGCTCTGGGGTGGGGGGGAGGTGGAAAACTGTTTTTT. The encoded protein is CSALGWGGGGKLFF.